These 14 T cell receptor beta chains were all obtained from the same sample, sequenced in a study of OX40 agonist ivuxolimab in advanced cancers. Measured with immunoSEQ multiplex PCR; TCRdb has only the in-frame clones, and not every one. The data show around 71,000 clones, around four fifths seen once. The specimen was CD4+ or CD8+ T cells sorted from blood, collected in a trial of the OX40 agonist ivuxolimab. The origin of the receptors is an adult with an advanced solid tumor such as melanoma, head and neck, liver or kidney cancer.

This clone was detected only a few times. V is TRBV10-2 and J is TRBJ1-1, with 8 bases aligning to TRBD1. With V trimmed by 6 bases and J by 3 bases, 6 bases remained unmatched. CDR1 WSHSY and CDR2 SAAADI come from the germline V gene. This CDR3 spans 14 amino acids. The CDR3 reads CASRDRVTHTEAFF. The CDR3 DNA follows: TGCGCCAGCAGGGACAGGGTAACACACACTGAAGCTTTCTTT.

The chain uses TRBV10-2 and TRBJ1-6; 8 bases map to TRBD1. Losses at the gene ends were 9 bases for V and 0 bases for J; bases not matched to a gene: 1. Germline CDR1 is WSHSY and CDR2 is SAAADI. The CDR3 has 14 residues. The CDR3: CASGQGSYNSPLHF. The CDR3 coding sequence is TGCGCCAGTGGACAGGGCTCCTATAATTCACCCCTCCACTTT.

Only one count was recorded for this clone. The chain uses TRBV27 and TRBJ1-6; D remains unclear. The CDR3 has 14 amino acids. V was clipped by 3 bases and J by 3 bases, with 6 bases between them. Germline lookup yields CDR1 MNHEY and CDR2 SMNVEV (reference sequence). The DNA for the CDR3 is TGTGCCAGCAGTTTCTCGAGCTATAATTCACCCCTCCACTTT. This codes for CASSFSSYNSPLHF.

The chain carries TRBV10-2 and TRBJ2-7, with TRBD2 matching 15 bases. CDR3 length: 16 amino acids. Germline CDR1 reads WSHSY; CDR2 reads SAAADI. Trimming cost V 7 bases and J 4 bases; bases outside gene matches: 8. The CDR3 DNA reads TGCGCCAGCACCGGGACTAGCGGGAGGAGAGTTTACGAGCAGTACTTC. Amino acids: CASTGTSGRRVYEQYF.

The gene calls are TRBV9 and TRBJ2-7, with 8 bases identical to TRBD2. The V segment lost 3 bases and the J segment 6 bases; nucleotides outside the gene matches: 8. CDR1 is SGDLS and CDR2 is YYNGEE in the germline V gene. The CDR3 has 14 residues. The CDR3 spells CASSGGLAKGEQYF. CDR3 bases: TGTGCCAGCAGCGGTGGACTAGCAAAAGGCGAGCAGTACTTC.

The chain carries TRBV7-8 and TRBJ2-7, with TRBD2 identical over 7 bases. Germline CDR1 and CDR2: SGHVS and FQNEAQ. This CDR3 contains 15 residues. Trimming cost V 4 bases and J 4 bases; bases outside gene matches: 10. For the CDR3, the DNA is TGTGCCAGCAGCTCGAGACGGGAGGAAGGGTACGAGCAGTACTTC. This gives the protein CASSSRREEGYEQYF.

This sequence joins TRBV7-9 and TRBJ1-1; TRBD1 agrees at 8 bases. The junction had 7 bases not matched to a gene; V was cut back by 4 bases and J by 6 bases. From germline, CDR1 is SEHNR and CDR2 FQNEAQ (reference sequence). There are 14 residues in the CDR3. As DNA, the CDR3 is TGTGCCAGCAGCTCCCAGGGGGCGTTAGCTGAAGCTTTCTTT. Residues: CASSSQGALAEAFF.

This clone was observed a few times. The rearrangement joins TRBV2 to TRBJ2-3; D gene ambiguous. This CDR3 is 11 amino acids long. Trimming stripped 1 base from V and 9 bases from J, with 5 bases between. Per germline, CDR1 SNHLY and CDR2 FYNNEI. CDR3 in amino acids: CASSEVRTQYF. CDR3 DNA: TGTGCCAGCAGTGAAGTACGGACGCAGTATTTT.

The chain joins TRBV5-1 to TRBJ1-1; D ambiguous. The CDR3 sequence is 14 residues long. V shed 1 base and J shed 1 base, with 8 bases lying between them. Per the germline V gene, CDR1 is SGHRS and CDR2 is YFSETQ. In nucleotides, the CDR3 is TGCGCCAGCAGCTTGAACAGCCAGAACACTGAAGCTTTCTTT. This sequence encodes CASSLNSQNTEAFF.

This chain joins TRBV28 and TRBJ1-5; 8 positions agree with TRBD1. Per the germline V gene, CDR1 is MDHEN and CDR2 is SYDVKM. V trimming: 5 bases; J trimming: 0 bases; junction bases outside the gene matches: 9. CDR3 size: 17 residues. The CDR3 coding sequence is TGTGCCAGCAGTCGGGACAGGAGCTTTGATAGCAATCAGCCCCAGCATTTT. This sequence encodes CASSRDRSFDSNQPQHF.

V gene TRBV7-2 combines with J gene TRBJ1-5; D gene ambiguous. Looked up from germline, CDR1 is SGHTA and CDR2 is FQGNSA. V was pared by 5 bases and J by 2 bases, with 13 bases between. The CDR3 is made up of 15 amino acids. The CDR3 coding sequence is TGTGCCAGCAGCGCAGAGTTGGCGGGCAATCAGCCCCAGCATTTT. As protein: CASSAELAGNQPQHF.

The chain uses TRBV28 and TRBJ1-6, with D uncertain. This CDR3 has 16 residues. V shed 5 bases and J shed 3 bases, with 14 bases lying between them. Germline V gene lookup returns CDR1 MDHEN and CDR2 SYDVKM. CDR3 DNA: TGTGCCAGCAGTCACGGACGGGCTCTCTATAATTCACCCCTCCACTTT. As protein: CASSHGRALYNSPLHF.

The CDR3 region has the DNA TGTGCCAGCAGTGACAGGACGGGAGAAGCTTTCTTT. It translates to CASSDRTGEAFF. The chain couples TRBV6-4 to TRBJ1-1; D unresolved. CDR1 and CDR2 (germline): MRHNA, SNTAGT. This CDR3 spans 12 amino acids. V lost 2 bases and J 8 bases, leaving 9 bases between the germline ends.

The rearrangement joins TRBV7-3 to TRBJ2-1, with 11 bases fitting TRBD2. This CDR3 is built from 17 residues. The ends lost 5 bases at V and 8 bases at J; junction bases unmatched: 14. Germline CDR1 reads SGHTA; CDR2 reads FQGTGA. In DNA, the CDR3 is TGTGCCAGCAGCCCCAGGGGGAGTAGCGGGAGGGCCGATGAGCAGTTCTTC. As protein: CASSPRGSSGRADEQFF.